Listed here are 29 T cell receptor beta chains from one sample, sequenced in a study of cytomegalovirus exposure and HLA in healthy donors. Researchers ran the PCR with 60 Vbeta and 13 Jbeta primers. Method: immunoSEQ multiplex PCR; TCRdb's copy keeps in-frame clones and lacks some. The profile shows 130,000 to 150,000 clones, roughly 80% of them singletons. The sample was PBMCs. The receptors stem from a woman in her thirties or forties in good health and CMV-seropositive.

The V and J genes are TRBV19 and TRBJ2-1; D may be TRBD1 (5 bases). The CDR3 has 13 residues. Trimming stripped 5 bases from V and 4 bases from J, with 9 bases between. Germline V CDR1 and CDR2: LNHDA, SQIVND (reference sequence). The CDR3 here is CASSETDYNEQFF. Written as DNA, the CDR3 is TGTGCCAGTAGTGAGACAGATTACAATGAGCAGTTCTTC. Variable domain in full (rest from reference TRBV19 and TRBJ2-1): DGGITQSPKYLFRKEGQNVTLSCEQNLNHDAMYWYRQDPGQGLRLIYYSQIVNDFQKGDIAEGYSVSREKKESFPLTVTSAQKNPTAFYLCASSETDYNEQFFGPGTRLTVL.

The genes are TRBV28 and TRBJ1-5; 7 bases map to TRBD1. The CDR3 extends over 15 amino acids. The germline CDR1 and CDR2 sequences are MDHEN and SYDVKM. J lost 5 bases, V lost 7 bases, and 11 bases had no gene match. The CDR3 sequence is CASNPDRVRDQPQHF. The CDR3, as DNA: TGTGCCAGCAACCCCGACAGGGTCCGCGATCAGCCCCAGCATTTT.

The chain uses TRBV21-1 and TRBJ2-5; the DNA was not compared with TRBD1, the D call given in the table. TRBV21-1 is termed a pseudogene. The CDR3 runs 17 residues. This CDR3 reads CASSKRTGTTIQETQYF. DNA for the CDR3: TGTGCCAGCAGCAAAAGGACAGGGACCACCATTCAAGAGACCCAGTACTTC.

CDR3 sequence reads: CASSLVPRASTDTQYF. The DNA of the CDR3 is TGTGCCAGCAGCTTAGTCCCCAGGGCTAGCACAGATACGCAGTATTTT. V is TRBV7-2 and J is TRBJ2-3; weak D call: TRBD1 (5 bases). The CDR3 sequence is 16 residues long. The germline V and J ends were trimmed by 1 base and 0 bases, with 11 bases remaining between them. In germline, CDR1 is SGHTA, CDR2 FQGNSA.

V gene TRBV4-2 combines with J gene TRBJ2-2; 9 nucleotides line up with TRBD2. The CDR3 totals 17 residues. From germline, CDR1 is LGHNA and CDR2 YNFKEQ. The V and J ends lost 6 bases and 1 base, in that order; junction bases with no gene match: 9. The chain's CDR3 is CASSLSGGTRNTGELFF. CDR3 bases: TGTGCCAGCAGTTTAAGCGGGGGGACCCGGAACACCGGGGAGCTGTTTTTT.

This chain links TRBV11-3 with TRBJ2-7, with D possibly matching TRBD1 (6 bases). The CDR3 covers 15 residues. CDR1 is SGHNT and CDR2 is YENEEA in the germline V gene. V was pared by 3 bases and J by 3 bases, with 15 bases between. The CDR3, as DNA: TGTGCCAGCAGCTTGGAGGCAGGGGCGAGCTACGAGCAGTACTTC. Amino acids: CASSLEAGASYEQYF.

The V and J genes are TRBV12-5 and TRBJ1-2; unclear D gene. This CDR3 has 14 amino acids. Looked up from germline, CDR1 is LGHNT and CDR2 is FRNRAP. The ends were cut back, 4 bases at V and 5 bases at J, with 14 bases in the middle. The chain's CDR3 is CASGSGGLGYGYTF. The CDR3 bases are TGTGCTAGTGGTTCGGGAGGGTTAGGGTATGGCTACACCTTC.

The V and J genes are TRBV28 and TRBJ2-7; 12 bases align to TRBD1. The CDR3 consists of 14 residues. V was pared by 3 bases and J by 6 bases, with 3 bases of the junction left unmatched. The V gene's germline CDR1 is MDHEN and CDR2 SYDVKM. The CDR3 region is CASSLGQGAFEQYF. CDR3 nucleotides: TGTGCCAGCAGTTTGGGACAGGGGGCGTTCGAGCAGTACTTC.

This clone came up a few times. The genes are TRBV13 and TRBJ1-1; D is unclear. Per germline, CDR1 PRHDT and CDR2 FYEKMQ (reference sequence). This CDR3 has 13 amino acids. The V end was cut by 1 base, the J end by 1 base, with 4 bases between. This CDR3 is CASSLVGNTEAFF. The CDR3 nucleotides read TGTGCCAGCAGCTTAGTCGGGAACACTGAAGCTTTCTTT. The whole variable domain, remainder taken from reference TRBV13 and TRBJ1-1, is AAGVIQSPRHLIKEKRETATLKCYPIPRHDTVYWYQQGPGQDPQFLISFYEKMQSDKGSIPDRFSAQQFSDYHSELNMSSLELGDSALYFCASSLVGNTEAFFGQGTRLTVV.

The chain recombines TRBV19 with TRBJ1-6, with D perhaps TRBD1 (6 bases). Germline values: CDR1 LNHDA, CDR2 SQIVND (reference sequence). Trimming took 6 bases from V and 8 from J, leaving 8 bases between them. The CDR3 length is 12 residues. The CDR3 loop is CASSHRDSPLHF. CDR3 DNA sequence: TGTGCCAGTAGCCACAGGGATTCACCCCTCCACTTT.

This sequence joins TRBV10-3 and TRBJ1-5; TRBD1 matches at 7 bases. Trimming at V came to 3 bases and at J to 7 bases, leaving 6 bases not matched to a gene. Germline CDR1 is ENHRY and CDR2 is SYGVKD. The CDR3 is made up of 14 amino acids. CDR3 in amino acids: CAISDRQGEQPQHF. The CDR3 DNA sequence: TGTGCCATCAGTGATAGACAGGGTGAACAGCCCCAGCATTTT.

This clone has only one observation. The V and J genes are TRBV5-8 and TRBJ2-5; 8 nucleotides agree with TRBD1. The end of the DNA fits TRBJ2-7 better, so the J call may be wrong. This CDR3 is built from 15 residues. Germline CDR1 and CDR2: SGHTS and YDEGEE. The CDR3 DNA reads as TGTGCCAGCAGCCCCCGGGACAGGCCCACCTACGAGCAGTACTTC. Protein: CASSPRDRPTYEQYF.

The chain uses TRBV14 and TRBJ2-1, with 15 bases lining up with TRBD2. This CDR3 has 20 amino acids. Germline-derived CDR1 and CDR2 are SGHDN and FVKESK. The trim removed 1 base at V and 0 bases at J, leaving 7 bases unmatched. The CDR3 sequence is CASSQVLGLAGGTSYNEQFF. Written as DNA, the CDR3 is TGTGCCAGCAGCCAAGTGCTGGGACTAGCGGGGGGAACCTCCTACAATGAGCAGTTCTTC.

The rearrangement joins TRBV27 to TRBJ2-5; 7 nucleotides match TRBD2. There are 14 residues in the CDR3. V shed 5 bases and J 1 base; nucleotides not matched to a gene: 4. The germline gives CDR1 MNHEY, CDR2 SMNVEV (reference sequence). In DNA form, the CDR3 reads TGTGCCAGCAGTGGGGGAGGGCCCCAAGAGACCCAGTACTTC. This gives the protein CASSGGGPQETQYF.

The V and J genes are TRBV27 and TRBJ2-3, with D possibly being TRBD1 (5 bases). The CDR3 has 15 amino acids. Trimming left V 5 bases short and J 3 bases short, with 15 bases between. Germline V gene data show CDR1 as MNHEY and CDR2 as SMNVEV (reference sequence). Here the CDR3 reads CASSPLGAGTDTQYF. Written as DNA, the CDR3 is TGTGCCAGCAGTCCCCTAGGGGCCGGTACAGATACGCAGTATTTT.

DNA of the CDR3: TGTGCCTACGACAGGGGACTGAGGGAGACCCAGTACTTC. It specifies CAYDRGLRETQYF. The chain couples TRBV30 to TRBJ2-5, with 8 nucleotides matching TRBD1. The CDR3 runs to 13 residues. V lost 7 bases to trimming and J lost 5 bases; unmatched junction nucleotides: 9. Germline-derived CDR1 and CDR2 are GTSNPN and SVGIG (reference sequence).

The genes are TRBV7-6 and TRBJ2-5; no reliable D call. From germline, CDR1 is SGHVS and CDR2 FNYEAQ. V lost 5 bases, J lost 1 base, and 8 bases lay in between. This CDR3 region has 13 residues. CDR3 sequence (DNA): TGTGCCAGCAGCCAATTACTCCAAGAGACCCAGTACTTC. Translating gives CASSQLLQETQYF.

The chain employs TRBV7-3 and TRBJ2-1, with TRBD2 matching 9 bases. This CDR3 has 15 amino acids. The trim removed 2 bases at V and 4 bases at J, leaving 3 bases unmatched. Germline-derived CDR1 and CDR2 are SGHTA and FQGTGA. The CDR3 DNA reads TGTGCCAGCAGCTTAGTCAGCGGGGGGTACAATGAGCAGTTCTTC. This encodes CASSLVSGGYNEQFF.

The V call is TRBV4-3, the J call TRBJ2-3; D is possibly TRBD1 (6 bases). The V end lost 0 bases, the J end lost 2 bases, and 9 bases lay between the germline ends. CDR1 LGHNA and CDR2 YSLEER come from the germline V gene. There are 15 residues in the CDR3. CDR3: CASSQEGTNTDTQYF. As DNA, the CDR3 is TGCGCCAGCAGCCAAGAAGGGACAAACACAGATACGCAGTATTTT.

This chain connects TRBV6-1 to TRBJ2-5, with TRBD2 identical over 13 bases. This CDR3 has 17 amino acids. Germline CDR1 and CDR2: MNHNS and SASEGT. The ends lost 4 bases at V and 5 bases at J; junction bases unmatched: 10. For the CDR3, the DNA is TGTGCCAGCAGTGCTACCAGCGTGACTAGCGGGGGGGAGACCCAGTACTTC. Translation gives CASSATSVTSGGETQYF.

Only one count was recorded for this clone. The J gene is TRBJ1-3, the V gene TRBV6-6; D is unresolved. This CDR3 contains 12 residues. Trimming took 0 bases from V and 7 from J, leaving 4 bases between them. Germline CDR1 and CDR2: MNHNY and SVGAGI (reference sequence). CDR3 sequence (DNA): TGTGCCAGCAGTTACTCGGAGAACACCATATATTTT. It is translated as CASSYSENTIYF.

The chain joins TRBV6-5 to TRBJ2-7; the match to TRBD2 covers 8 bases. This CDR3 region has 15 residues. The germline V gene has CDR1 MNHEY and CDR2 SVGAGI. Trimming cost V 0 bases and J 3 bases; bases outside gene matches: 4. The CDR3 loop is CASSYSGLALYEQYF. CDR3 coding DNA: TGTGCCAGCAGTTACTCCGGACTAGCTCTCTACGAGCAGTACTTC.

This chain uses TRBV7-8 with TRBJ2-5; 8 bases line up with TRBD1. The CDR3 loop spans 15 amino acids. Germline CDR1 SGHVS, CDR2 FQNEAQ. The J segment lost 2 bases and the V segment lost 5 bases, leaving 7 bases of the junction unmatched. Here the CDR3 reads CASSKDRVGQETQYF. The DNA for the CDR3 is TGTGCCAGCAGCAAGGACAGGGTTGGGCAAGAGACCCAGTACTTC.

The chain combines TRBV11-2 with TRBJ1-1; D unresolved. V lost 0 bases to trimming and J lost 11 bases, with 13 bases between them. The CDR3 has 13 residues. Looked up from germline, CDR1 is SGHAT and CDR2 is FQNNGV. CDR3 sequence reads: CASSLEIETRAFF. The CDR3 DNA follows: TGTGCCAGCAGCTTAGAGATTGAGACTAGGGCTTTCTTT.

This chain links TRBV6-5 with TRBJ2-2; 11 nucleotides agree with TRBD1. J lost 5 bases, V lost 6 bases, and 2 bases had no gene match. Germline CDR1 is MNHEY and CDR2 is SVGAGI. The CDR3 is 14 residues long. The CDR3 nucleotides are TGTGCCAGCAGGGGACAGGGGGGAACCGGGGAGCTGTTTTTT. Protein sequence: CASRGQGGTGELFF.

Comment on this clone: Other nucleotide sequences from this sample produce the same CDR3. The J gene is TRBJ2-7, the V gene TRBV9, with 8 positions matching TRBD2. This CDR3 is built from 15 residues. The trim removed 0 bases at V and 3 bases at J, leaving 5 bases unmatched. Per the germline V gene, CDR1 is SGDLS and CDR2 is YYNGEE. The chain's CDR3 is CASSVAGTSDYEQYF. In nucleotides, the CDR3 is TGTGCCAGCAGCGTAGCTGGGACTAGTGACTACGAGCAGTACTTC. The full variable domain, completed using reference TRBV9 and TRBJ2-7, is DSGVTQTPKHLITATGQRVTLRCSPRSGDLSVYWYQQSLDQGLQFLIQYYNGEERAKGNILERFSAQQFPDLHSELNLSSLELGDSALYFCASSVAGTSDYEQYFGPGTRLTVT.

This clone was seen only a few times. The chain recombines TRBV6-5 with TRBJ2-7, with 7 bases fitting TRBD2. The V gene end was trimmed by 0 bases and the J gene end by 2 bases; junction bases not matched to a gene: 4. Germline CDR1 reads MNHEY; CDR2 reads SVGAGI. This CDR3 spans 15 amino acids. DNA of the CDR3: TGTGCCAGCAGTTACTCCAGCGGGATGACCTACGAGCAGTACTTC. It specifies CASSYSSGMTYEQYF.

The chain has TRBV2 and TRBJ2-1; no clear D. The germline CDR1 and CDR2 sequences are SNHLY and FYNNEI. The CDR3 spans 12 residues. Trimming cost V 8 bases and J 12 bases, with 17 bases left between them. The CDR3 reads CASLLQTRLQFF. The CDR3 DNA follows: TGTGCCAGCCTACTCCAGACAAGGTTGCAGTTCTTC. The entire variable domain, with the rest obtained from reference TRBV2 and TRBJ2-1, is as follows: EPEVTQTPSHQVTQMGQEVILRCVPISNHLYFYWYRQILGQKVEFLVSFYNNEISEKSEIFDDQFSVERPDGSNFTLKIRSTKLEDSAMYFCASLLQTRLQFFGPGTRLTVL.

V gene TRBV27 combines with J gene TRBJ2-1, with 7 bases that match TRBD2. After removal of 2 bases from V and 5 bases from J, the junction contained 12 bases not matched to a gene. Germline CDR1 and CDR2: MNHEY and SMNVEV (reference sequence). The CDR3 spans 17 residues. In nucleotides, the CDR3 is TGTGCCAGCAGTTTAGGTTGGACTAGACCTCAGAACAATGAGCAGTTCTTC. Its protein product is CASSLGWTRPQNNEQFF.